The clone carrying this TCR beta chain occurred many times. Its specificity is unknown. Trimming shortened V by 4 bases and J by 0 bases, and 17 bases separated the two germline ends. Germline V gene sequence: CDR1 MDHEN, CDR2 SYDVKM. The CDR3 is 17 amino acids. This specimen belongs to a study of T cell repertoires in cytomegalovirus infection. Across the whole study: Through public TCR beta signatures, both CMV infection and matching HLA type were indicated.

Overall study results and limits: Summed public TCR beta family frequency identified CMV carriers bearing the relevant HLA. Clonotype analysis showed dominance of the ex vivo response by HLA-C-restricted CMV-specific TCR beta clonotypes.

TCRdb recomputed calls from the reads with MiXCR, one row per CDR3 protein. The repertoire consists of around 450,000 distinct CDR3 sequences, with under 40% occurring once and the leading ten covering around 13%. V usage is TRBV28 and J usage is TRBJ2-3, with TRBD2 as a possible D gene (5 bases). Sequenced sample: PBMCs. This TCR was recovered from a human donor in good health (CMV status not recorded). Some clones in this sample may be carry-over from other donors' samples. The CDR3 DNA reads TGTGCCAGCAGTTCCCGATATGTCGGGGTGAGCACAGATACGCAGTATTTT. It yields the protein CASSSRYVGVSTDTQYF.